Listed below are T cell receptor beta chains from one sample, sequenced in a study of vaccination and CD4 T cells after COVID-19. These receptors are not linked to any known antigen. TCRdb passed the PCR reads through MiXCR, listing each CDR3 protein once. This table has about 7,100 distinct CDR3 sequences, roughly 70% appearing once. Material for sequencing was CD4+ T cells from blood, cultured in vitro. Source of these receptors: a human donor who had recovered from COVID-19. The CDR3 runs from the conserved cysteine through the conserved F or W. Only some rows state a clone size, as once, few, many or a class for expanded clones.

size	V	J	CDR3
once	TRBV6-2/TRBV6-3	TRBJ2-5	CASSWGRGVETQYF
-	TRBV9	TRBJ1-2	CASSVGWVNGYTF
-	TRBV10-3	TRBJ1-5	CAISELNLTGDNQPQHF
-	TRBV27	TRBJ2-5	CASSPLRSAETQYF
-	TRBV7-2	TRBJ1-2	CASSLGQGGNYGYTF
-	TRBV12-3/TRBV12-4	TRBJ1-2	CASSEDRGSYGYTF
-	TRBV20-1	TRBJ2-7	CSASTYEQYF
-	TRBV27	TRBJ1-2	CASSAYGPQANYGYTF
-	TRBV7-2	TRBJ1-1	CASSLGVGNTEAFF
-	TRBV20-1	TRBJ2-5	CSAPRLAGETQYF
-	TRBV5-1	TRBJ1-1	CASSPYPKDTEAFF
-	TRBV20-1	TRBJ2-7	CSATVAGDEQYF
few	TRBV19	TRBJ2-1	CASSILSGGSYNEQFF
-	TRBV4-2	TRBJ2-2	CASSHPRGGLNTGELFF
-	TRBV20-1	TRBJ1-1	CSARMTRGAPSNAEAFF
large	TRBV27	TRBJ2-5	CASSRIQGTAETQYF
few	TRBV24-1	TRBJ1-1	CASSWDSEAFF
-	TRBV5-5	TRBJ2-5	CASSPKPRETQYF
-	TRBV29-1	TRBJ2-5	CSVAGQETQYF
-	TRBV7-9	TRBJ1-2	CASTVSGNYGYTF
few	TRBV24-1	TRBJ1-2	CATSDWRSGGYTF
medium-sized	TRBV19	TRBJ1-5	CASSTIRRGSNQPQHF
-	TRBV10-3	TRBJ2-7	CAISDPGGSSYEQYF
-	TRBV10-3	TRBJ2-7	CAISESATYEQYF
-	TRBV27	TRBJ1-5	CASSLSSSPNQPQHF
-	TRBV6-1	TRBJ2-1	CASSPTSGGTYVNEQFF
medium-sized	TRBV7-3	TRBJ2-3	CASSLKGTSGLSDTQYF
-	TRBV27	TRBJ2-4	CASSSAGGGMRNIQYF
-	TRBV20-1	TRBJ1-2	CSASKGTSYTF
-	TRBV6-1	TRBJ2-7	CASSPPTDGSHEQYF
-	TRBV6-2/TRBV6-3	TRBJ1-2	CASSPPQAAGGYTF
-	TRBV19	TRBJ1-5	CASSIIRGNQPQHF
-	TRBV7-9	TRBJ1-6	CASSRGGENSPLHF
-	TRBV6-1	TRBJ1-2	CASSIPANYGYTF
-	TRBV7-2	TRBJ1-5	CASSLTPNSNQPQHF
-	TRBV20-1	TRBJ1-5	CSARVLGAGSQPQHF
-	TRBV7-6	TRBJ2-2	CASSFSLASRNTGELFF
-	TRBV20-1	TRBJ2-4	CSASRNIQYF
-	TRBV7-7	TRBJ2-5	CASSLGQGSVETQYF
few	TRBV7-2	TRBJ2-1	CASSGRLLAGVWGSVFF
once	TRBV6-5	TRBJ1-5	CASSYSREGVNQPQHF
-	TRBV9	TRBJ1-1	CASSDGTVLSTEAFF
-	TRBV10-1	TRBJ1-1	CASSDRRRGHTEAFF
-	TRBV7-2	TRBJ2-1	CASSKLARTSLANEQFF
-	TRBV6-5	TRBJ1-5	CASSYPGQGMSNQPQHF
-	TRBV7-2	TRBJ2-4	CASSNTLGQGIQYF
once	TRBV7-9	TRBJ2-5	CASSVPWTDRETQYF
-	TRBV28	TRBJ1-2	CASSTANTDRAGYTF